Below are 13 T cell receptor beta chains sequenced from a single sample in a study of cytomegalovirus exposure and HLA in healthy donors. Use of 60 Vbeta and 13 Jbeta primers characterized the PCR. Profiled with immunoSEQ multiplex PCR; TCRdb holds only in-frame clones, not every one. The sample has about 130,000 clones, 78% seen once. The sample consisted of PBMCs. Receptors were obtained from a woman aged 40 to 50 in good health and CMV-seronegative.

V is TRBV2 and J is TRBJ1-1, with TRBD1 identical over 8 bases. V dropped 8 bases and J dropped 5; count of bases not matched to a gene: 4. The germline V gene has CDR1 SNHLY and CDR2 FYNNEI. This CDR3 contains 12 residues. CDR3 DNA: TGTGCCAGCCCGAACAGGGGGACTGAAGCTTTCTTT. Translating it yields CASPNRGTEAFF.

The table lists this clone with a few counts. J is TRBJ2-3 and V is TRBV9; no clear D. The germline V gene encodes CDR1 SGDLS and CDR2 YYNGEE. The CDR3 consists of 16 residues. V lost 1 base and J 4 bases, leaving 16 bases between the germline ends. The CDR3 DNA reads as TGTGCCAGCAGCGTATACCCGGGTGGTGCAGCAGATACGCAGTATTTT. As protein: CASSVYPGGAADTQYF.

This clone was seen only a few times. This chain joins TRBV6-1 and TRBJ2-7; 13 bases line up with TRBD2. Germline V gene sequence: CDR1 MNHNS, CDR2 SASEGT. CDR3 length: 14 amino acids. V gave up 4 bases and J gave up 7 bases; unmatched junction bases: 4. This CDR3 reads CASSGLAGGSEQYF. Written as DNA, the CDR3 is TGTGCCAGCAGTGGACTAGCGGGAGGCTCAGAGCAGTACTTC.

V and J are TRBV27 and TRBJ2-5; 12 bases align to TRBD1. There are 16 residues in the CDR3. With 4 bases clipped from V and 3 bases from J, the junction kept 6 bases outside the gene matches. The germline gives CDR1 MNHEY, CDR2 SMNVEV (reference sequence). The chain's CDR3 is CASSSPGQGAEETQYF. In DNA, the CDR3 is TGTGCCAGCAGTTCTCCGGGACAGGGGGCGGAAGAGACCCAGTACTTC.

This clone was seen only a few times. The chain uses TRBV9 and TRBJ2-7; 9 bases are a match to TRBD1. The CDR3 runs to 15 residues. CDR1 and CDR2 (germline): SGDLS, YYNGEE. J was trimmed by 2 bases and V by 0 bases; bases with no gene match: 3. The CDR3 DNA follows: TGTGCCAGCAGCGTAGCGGGACAGGGAGCCTACGAGCAGTACTTC. This encodes CASSVAGQGAYEQYF.

The chain combines TRBV28 with TRBJ2-5; 9 bases agree with TRBD1. With the DNA end fitting TRBJ2-7 better, the J assignment may be wrong. CDR1 is MDHEN, CDR2 SYDVKM, per germline. This CDR3 is 15 amino acids long. The CDR3 region is CASGPAGQGLYEQYF. The CDR3 DNA follows: TGTGCCAGCGGCCCTGCGGGACAGGGCTTATACGAGCAGTACTTC.

This clone was detected only a few times. The rearrangement joins TRBV13 to TRBJ2-7, with 12 bases that match TRBD2. CDR1 PRHDT and CDR2 FYEKMQ come from the germline V gene (reference sequence). There are 16 residues in the CDR3. The ends lost 5 bases at V and 1 base at J; junction bases unmatched: 6. As DNA, the CDR3 is TGTGCCAGCAGCCCCTCCGGACTAGCGGGATCCTACGAGCAGTACTTC. Translation gives CASSPSGLAGSYEQYF.

The chain employs TRBV6-1 and TRBJ2-5; possibly TRBD1 for D (5 bases). The V and J ends lost 5 bases and 0 bases respectively, with 13 bases between them. This CDR3 comprises 15 residues. The V gene's germline CDR1 is MNHNS and CDR2 SASEGT. DNA for the CDR3: TGTGCCAGCAGTACAGGCTCGGTGTACCAAGAGACCCAGTACTTC. The encoded protein is CASSTGSVYQETQYF.

This clone was seen a handful of times. J is TRBJ1-6 and V is TRBV30, with D perhaps TRBD1 (6 bases). CDR1 is GTSNPN, CDR2 SVGIG, per germline (reference sequence). CDR3 length equals 14 residues. The germline V and J ends were trimmed by 6 bases and 8 bases, with 17 bases remaining between them. The CDR3 is CACQGTRGYSPLHF. The CDR3 coding sequence is TGTGCCTGTCAAGGGACAAGGGGCTATTCACCCCTCCACTTT.

This chain's CDR3 is CARGTGITEAFF. The DNA of the CDR3 is TGTGCCAGAGGGACAGGGATAACTGAAGCTTTCTTT. This chain joins TRBV6-5 and TRBJ1-1; TRBD1 aligns across 9 bases. Per germline, CDR1 MNHEY and CDR2 SVGAGI. The J segment lost 5 bases and the V segment lost 9 bases, leaving 4 bases of the junction unmatched. The CDR3 runs 12 residues.

V usage is TRBV7-2 and J usage is TRBJ2-7; a weak D match, TRBD1 (6 bases). V lost 3 bases and J 0 bases, leaving 21 bases between the germline ends. The germline gives CDR1 SGHTA, CDR2 FQGNSA. The CDR3 length is 18 residues. The CDR3 DNA is TGTGCCAGCAGCTTTTGGGGGCCCCCGGGTCCTGGCTCCTACGAGCAGTACTTC. This sequence encodes CASSFWGPPGPGSYEQYF. The full variable domain, in which reference TRBV7-2 and TRBJ2-7 provide the parts outside the CDR3, is GAGVSQSPSNKVTEKGKDVELRCDPISGHTALYWYRQSLGQGLEFLIYFQGNSAPDKSGLPSDRFSAERTGGSVSTLTIQRTQQEDSAVYLCASSFWGPPGPGSYEQYFGPGTRLTVT.

V is TRBV7-3 and J is TRBJ2-7; 9 bases fit TRBD2. The CDR3 totals 15 residues. V trimming: 5 bases; J trimming: 2 bases; junction bases outside the gene matches: 7. Germline loops: CDR1 SGHTA, CDR2 FQGTGA. CDR3 DNA: TGTGCCAGCAGCAGCGCTAGCGGGGTAACCTACGAGCAGTACTTC. Translating it yields CASSSASGVTYEQYF.

The count of this clone is one. The rearrangement joins TRBV2 to TRBJ1-2; the match to TRBD1 covers 12 bases. The CDR3 has 16 residues. Trimming took 5 bases from V and 4 from J; bases not matched to a gene: 8. CDR1 and CDR2 from the germline V gene are SNHLY and FYNNEI. This chain's CDR3 is CASSPPGQGAFYGYTF. The CDR3 DNA follows: TGTGCCAGCAGTCCCCCGGGACAGGGGGCATTCTATGGCTACACCTTC.